The next 11 T cell receptor beta chains were all read from a single sample in a study of blood T cell repertoires in COVID-19. The data were produced by immunoSEQ multiplex PCR, yet TCRdb's version contains in-frame clones alone and is incomplete. The sample carries about 50,000 clones, approximately 85% recorded once. The sample consisted of peripheral blood. Receptor source: a man in his 60s with acute or convalescent COVID-19.

This clone was detected once. The J gene is TRBJ1-2, the V gene TRBV6-5; D remains ambiguous. Looked up from germline, CDR1 is MNHEY and CDR2 is SVGAGI. The V and J ends lost 6 bases and 7 bases respectively, with 12 bases between them. The CDR3 has 12 amino acids. The CDR3 reads CASREDSFGYTF. The CDR3 DNA reads TGTGCCAGCAGGGAGGATAGTTTTGGCTACACCTTC.

Only a few counts were recorded for this clone. This chain uses TRBV4-2 with TRBJ2-1, with D possibly being TRBD2 (6 bases). CDR3 length: 16 residues. Trimming removed 4 bases at V and 6 bases at J, with 19 bases between. Germline loops: CDR1 LGHNA, CDR2 YNFKEQ. CDR3 sequence reads: CASSPLSGDRGNEQFF. CDR3 in DNA: TGTGCCAGCAGCCCCCTTAGCGGAGATAGGGGCAATGAGCAGTTCTTC.

The J gene is TRBJ2-3, the V gene TRBV5-6; 10 bases map to TRBD2. The CDR3 is made up of 14 amino acids. With V trimmed by 4 bases and J by 8 bases, 7 bases remained unmatched. Germline V CDR1 and CDR2: SGHDT, YYEEEE. The CDR3 spells CASSELAGKGTQYF. The CDR3 DNA follows: TGTGCCAGCAGCGAACTAGCGGGAAAAGGTACGCAGTATTTT.

The V and J genes are TRBV9 and TRBJ2-1, with D perhaps TRBD2 (6 bases). Trimming stripped 0 bases from V and 9 bases from J, with 19 bases between. The length of the CDR3 is 16 residues. CDR1 is SGDLS and CDR2 is YYNGEE in the germline V gene. The CDR3 sequence: CASSVGAAGSRSEQFF. CDR3 nucleotides: TGTGCCAGCAGCGTAGGGGCCGCGGGGAGCCGCAGTGAGCAGTTCTTC.

The CDR3 DNA reads as TGTGCCTGGAGTGTACGATGGTATCAGGGGCCGGACACTGAAGCTTTCTTT. This codes for CAWSVRWYQGPDTEAFF. The chain employs TRBV30 and TRBJ1-1, with D perhaps TRBD1 (6 bases). The germline V gene encodes CDR1 GTSNPN and CDR2 SVGIG (reference sequence). The CDR3 has 17 amino acids. V lost 0 bases, J lost 3 bases, and 20 bases lay in between. The variable domain in full, completed from reference TRBV30 and TRBJ1-1, reads SQTIHQWPATLVQPVGSPLSLECTVEGTSNPNLYWYRQAAGRGLQLLFYSVGIGQISSEVPQNLSASRPQDRQFILSSKKLLLSDSGFYLCAWSVRWYQGPDTEAFFGQGTRLTVV.

The table lists this clone with a few counts. The J gene is TRBJ2-5, the V gene TRBV3-1 (or the pseudogene TRBV3-2); TRBD1 is a possible D gene (6 bases). V lost 4 bases, J lost 4 bases, and 19 bases lay in between. Germline V CDR1 and CDR2: LGHDT, YNNKEL (reference sequence). The CDR3 length is 16 residues. The CDR3 DNA follows: TGTGCCAGCAGCCCTGGTAGGTTGAAGGACAGAGAGACCCAGTACTTC. It codes for CASSPGRLKDRETQYF.

V is TRBV6-5 and J is TRBJ2-3, with 7 nucleotides matching TRBD1. The V gene end was trimmed by 9 bases and the J gene end by 3 bases; junction bases not matched to a gene: 6. Germline lookup yields CDR1 MNHEY and CDR2 SVGAGI. The CDR3 runs 13 residues. The CDR3 DNA reads TGTGCCAGTTCCAACAGGGGTACAGATACGCAGTATTTT. It translates to CASSNRGTDTQYF.

This clone was detected a few times. The genes are TRBV2 and TRBJ1-2; 7 bases are a match to TRBD1. The CDR3 contains 13 residues. The germline V gene has CDR1 SNHLY and CDR2 FYNNEI. Trimming at V came to 5 bases and at J to 4 bases, leaving 4 bases not matched to a gene. The CDR3 is CASSQGVSYGYTF. As DNA, the CDR3 is TGTGCCAGCAGTCAGGGGGTTTCCTATGGCTACACCTTC.

V and J are TRBV9 and TRBJ2-7, with D possibly TRBD2 on 7 matching bases. CDR3 length equals 20 residues. V lost 4 bases and J lost 1, with 30 bases in between. Germline V lookup: CDR1 SGDLS, CDR2 YYNGEE. CDR3 sequence reads: CASSSPLPGRGNSGSYEQYF. For the CDR3, the DNA is TGTGCCAGCAGCTCCCCACTTCCGGGGAGGGGGAATAGCGGATCCTACGAGCAGTACTTC.

The chain has TRBV4-1 and TRBJ2-7, with TRBD2 matching 11 bases. The CDR3 extends over 15 amino acids. CDR1 MGHRA and CDR2 YSYEKL come from the germline V gene. Trimming cost V 4 bases and J 2 bases; bases outside gene matches: 4. The DNA for the CDR3 is TGCGCCAGCAGCCTGACTAGCGGGACAACCTACGAGCAGTACTTC. It encodes CASSLTSGTTYEQYF.

The rearrangement joins TRBV19 to TRBJ2-5; D might be TRBD2 (5 bases). The V end was cut by 1 base, the J end by 5 bases, with 11 bases between. The germline V gene has CDR1 LNHDA and CDR2 SQIVND (reference sequence). The CDR3 is 14 residues long. This CDR3 reads CASSIGGSWETQYF. In DNA form, the CDR3 reads TGTGCCAGTAGTATAGGTGGGAGTTGGGAGACCCAGTACTTC.